This T cell receptor beta chain was recovered during a study of metastatic and nonmetastatic thyroid tumors. Study as a whole: The authors compared repertoires across blood and tumor or nodule tissue from malignant and benign thyroid patients.

TCRdb re-processed the PCR reads through MiXCR. The sample comprises approximately 50,000 clones, 20% to 25% of which are singletons, and around 4% rests with the top ten. Patients underwent thyroid surgery, and none had received any treatment before it. Regarding this clone: Its antigen is not identified.

The length of the CDR3 is 15 residues. Germline values: CDR1 MDHEN, CDR2 SYDVKM. V dropped 6 bases and J dropped 4; count of bases not matched to a gene: 10. Findings and limits, study-wide: Significantly higher TCR beta diversity was reportedly seen in malignant thyroid tumors than benign nodules, in blood and tumor.

The TCR sequence derives from a female donor with papillary thyroid cancer or a benign thyroid nodule (not recorded which). Some clones in this sample may be carry-over from other donors' samples. V usage is TRBV28 and J usage is TRBJ2-7; 9 bases are a match to TRBD2. The sequencing sample was made of blood. The CDR3 DNA reads as TGTGCCAGCAGGCGACGGACTAGCGTGAGTTACGAGCAGTACTTC. It translates to CASRRRTSVSYEQYF.